The present TCR beta chain was sequenced within a study of identical twins. The CDR3 totals 15 residues. Trimming at V came to 5 bases and at J to 0 bases, leaving 4 bases not matched to a gene. Germline V gene sequence: CDR1 KGHSH, CDR2 LQKENI. This clonotype has just a few counts. Unique molecular identifiers were present on the cDNA, which also gained a universal primer site by template switching. In TCRdb, the 5' RACE reads were re-called with MiXCR into one record per CDR3 protein. Among about 220,000 distinct CDR3 sequences listed, approximately 9% were seen once. This clonotype originated in a woman aged 18 to 35 in good health. The rearrangement uses TRBV18 and TRBJ1-3, with 7 nucleotides matching TRBD1. The sample consisted of memory (CD45RO+) T cells sorted from blood. CDR3 in DNA: TGTGCCAGCTCATTGGGACAGCCCTCTGGAAACACCATATATTTT. It encodes CASSLGQPSGNTIYF.